The rows below give T cell receptor beta chains drawn from one sample of a study of T cells in Graves' hyperthyroidism and ophthalmopathy. TCRdb independently ran MiXCR on the multiplex PCR reads; one entry per CDR3 protein. The sample has around 400,000 distinct CDR3 sequences; roughly 14% are singletons. Input material: blood. These receptors were obtained from a young woman with Graves' hyperthyroidism that later progressed to Graves' ophthalmopathy. The CDR3 runs from the conserved cysteine through the conserved F or W. Fields, in order: V gene, CDR3 protein.

v_call: TRBV9
cdr3_aa: CASSVEGDTQYF

v_call: TRBV28
cdr3_aa: CASSDNWNTEAFF

v_call: TRBV4-2
cdr3_aa: CASRGRTGLGTEAFF

v_call: TRBV6-1
cdr3_aa: CASSEALVLGYTF

v_call: TRBV11-2
cdr3_aa: CASSLDLGIYEQYF

v_call: TRBV28
cdr3_aa: CASQDSMNTEAFF

v_call: TRBV4-3
cdr3_aa: CASSQRTSGSRVDTQYF

v_call: TRBV7-8
cdr3_aa: CASSLVRGQDTQYF

v_call: TRBV10-3
cdr3_aa: CAISPGLAGFYEQYF

v_call: TRBV7-9
cdr3_aa: CASSLVAGVAYNEQFF

v_call: TRBV20-1
cdr3_aa: CSARLRLAQHTQYF

v_call: TRBV9
cdr3_aa: CASSVAPYYTGELFF

v_call: TRBV27
cdr3_aa: CASSLNRGLAYEQYF

v_call: TRBV11-3
cdr3_aa: CASSLGLINEQFF

v_call: TRBV18
cdr3_aa: CASSHDTGGAYNEQFF

v_call: TRBV4-2
cdr3_aa: CASSQGPSGSTDTQYF

v_call: TRBV20-1
cdr3_aa: CSALTGTGALSSNQPQHF

v_call: TRBV6-2/TRBV6-3
cdr3_aa: CASSYFLGDHEQYF

v_call: TRBV27
cdr3_aa: CASSLDDSTYEQYF

v_call: TRBV5-8
cdr3_aa: CASSLDYRHLRTEAFF

v_call: TRBV28
cdr3_aa: CASSPWAADSGNTIYF

v_call: TRBV7-9
cdr3_aa: CASSAPGQGRETQYF

v_call: TRBV7-9
cdr3_aa: CASSLALAGASDTQYF

v_call: TRBV14
cdr3_aa: CASSQLRQGGQETQYF